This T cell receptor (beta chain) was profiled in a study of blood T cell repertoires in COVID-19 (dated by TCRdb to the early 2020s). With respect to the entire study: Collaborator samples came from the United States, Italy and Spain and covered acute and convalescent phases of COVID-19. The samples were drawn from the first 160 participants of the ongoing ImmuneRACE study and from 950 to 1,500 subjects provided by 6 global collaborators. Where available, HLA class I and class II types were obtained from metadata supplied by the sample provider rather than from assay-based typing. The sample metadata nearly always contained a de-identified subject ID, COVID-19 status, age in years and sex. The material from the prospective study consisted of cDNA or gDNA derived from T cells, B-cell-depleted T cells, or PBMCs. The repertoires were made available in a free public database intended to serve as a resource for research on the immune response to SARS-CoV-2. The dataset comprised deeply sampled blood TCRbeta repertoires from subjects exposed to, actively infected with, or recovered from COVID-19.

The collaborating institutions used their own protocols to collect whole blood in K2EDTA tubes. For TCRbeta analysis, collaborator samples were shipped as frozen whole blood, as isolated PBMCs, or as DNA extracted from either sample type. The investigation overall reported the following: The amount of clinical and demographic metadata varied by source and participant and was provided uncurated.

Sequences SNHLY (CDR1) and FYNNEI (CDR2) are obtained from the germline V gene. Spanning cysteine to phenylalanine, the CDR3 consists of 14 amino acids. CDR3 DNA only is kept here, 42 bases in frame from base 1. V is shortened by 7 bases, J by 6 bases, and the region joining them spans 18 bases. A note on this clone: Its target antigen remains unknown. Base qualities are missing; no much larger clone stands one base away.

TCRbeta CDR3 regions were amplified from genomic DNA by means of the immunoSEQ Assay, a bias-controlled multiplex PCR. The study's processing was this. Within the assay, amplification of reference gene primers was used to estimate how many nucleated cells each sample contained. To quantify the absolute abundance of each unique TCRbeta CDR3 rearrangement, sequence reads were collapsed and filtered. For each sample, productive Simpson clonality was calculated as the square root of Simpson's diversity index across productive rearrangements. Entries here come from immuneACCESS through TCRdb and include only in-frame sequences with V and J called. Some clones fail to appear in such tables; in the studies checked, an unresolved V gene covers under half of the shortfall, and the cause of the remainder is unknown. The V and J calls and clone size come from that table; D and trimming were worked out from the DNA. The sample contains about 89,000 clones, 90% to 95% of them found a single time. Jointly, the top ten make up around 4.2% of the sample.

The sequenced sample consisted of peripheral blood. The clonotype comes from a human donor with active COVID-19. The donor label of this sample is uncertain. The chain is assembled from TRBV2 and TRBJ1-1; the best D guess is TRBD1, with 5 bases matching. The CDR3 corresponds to CASTPPRGRAEAFF. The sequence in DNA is TGTGCCAGCACCCCCCCGCGGGGGAGGGCTGAAGCTTTCTTT.